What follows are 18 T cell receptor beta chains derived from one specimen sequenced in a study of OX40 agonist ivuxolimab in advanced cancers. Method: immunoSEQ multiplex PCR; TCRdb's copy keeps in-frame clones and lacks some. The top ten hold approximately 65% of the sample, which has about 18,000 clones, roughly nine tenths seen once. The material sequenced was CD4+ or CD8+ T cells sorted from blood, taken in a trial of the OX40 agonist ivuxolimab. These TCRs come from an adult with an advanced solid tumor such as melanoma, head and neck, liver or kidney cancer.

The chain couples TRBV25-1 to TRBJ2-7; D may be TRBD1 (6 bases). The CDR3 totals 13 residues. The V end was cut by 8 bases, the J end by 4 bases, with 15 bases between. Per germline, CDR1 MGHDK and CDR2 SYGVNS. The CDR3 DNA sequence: TGTGCCAGCTCCGACAGGACCGGTTACGAGCAGTACTTC. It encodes CASSDRTGYEQYF.

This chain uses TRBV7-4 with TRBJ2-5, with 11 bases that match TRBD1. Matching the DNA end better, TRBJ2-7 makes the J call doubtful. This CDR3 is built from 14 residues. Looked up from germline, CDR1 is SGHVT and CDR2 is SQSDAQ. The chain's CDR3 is CASSPDRGLDEQYF. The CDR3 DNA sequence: TGTGCCAGCAGCCCGGACAGGGGGCTTGACGAGCAGTACTTC.

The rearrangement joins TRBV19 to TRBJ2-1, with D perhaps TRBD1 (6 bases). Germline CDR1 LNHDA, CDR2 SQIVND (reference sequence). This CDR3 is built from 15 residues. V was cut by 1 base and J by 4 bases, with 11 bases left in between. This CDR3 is CASSIAGARYNEQFF. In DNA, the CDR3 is TGTGCCAGTAGTATAGCAGGGGCTCGGTACAATGAGCAGTTCTTC.

The CDR3 DNA reads TGTGCCAGCACCGACACCGGGACGGGGAACACTGAAGCTTTCTTT. It specifies CASTDTGTGNTEAFF. This rearrangement joins TRBV7-9 to TRBJ1-1; D perhaps matches TRBD1 (5 bases). CDR1 is SEHNR, CDR2 FQNEAQ, per germline (reference sequence). This CDR3 is 15 amino acids long. V gave up 7 bases and J gave up 1 base, with 16 bases separating them. The variable domain in full, with the rest retrieved from reference TRBV7-9 and TRBJ1-1, is DTGVSQNPRHKITKRGQNVTFRCDPISEHNRLYWYRQTLGQGPEFLTYFQNEAQLEKSRLLSDRFSAERPKGSFSTLEIQRTEQGDSAMYLCASTDTGTGNTEAFFGQGTRLTVV.

Here the CDR3 DNA reads TGCGCCAGCAGCCAAGAGGGGGACGGGGTGACTGAAGCTTTCTTT. This codes for CASSQEGDGVTEAFF. J is TRBJ1-1 and V is TRBV4-1; tentatively, D is TRBD1 (5 bases). Germline-derived CDR1 and CDR2 are MGHRA and YSYEKL. Trimming took off 0 bases at V and 5 bases at J, with 13 bases between the two ends. The CDR3 has 15 amino acids.

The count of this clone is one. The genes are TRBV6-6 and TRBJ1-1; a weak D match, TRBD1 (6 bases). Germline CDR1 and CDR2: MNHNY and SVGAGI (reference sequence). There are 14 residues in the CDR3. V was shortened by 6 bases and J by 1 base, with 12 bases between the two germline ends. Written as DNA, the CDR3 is TGTGCCAGCAGCCGAGCACAGGGGAACACTGAAGCTTTCTTT. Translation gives CASSRAQGNTEAFF.

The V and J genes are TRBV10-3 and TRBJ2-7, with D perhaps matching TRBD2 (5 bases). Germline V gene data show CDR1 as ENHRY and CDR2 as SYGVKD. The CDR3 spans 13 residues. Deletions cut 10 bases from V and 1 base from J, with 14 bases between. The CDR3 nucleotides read TGTGCCAGGCGGGCAGAGCGGTCCTACGAGCAGTACTTC. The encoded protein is CARRAERSYEQYF.

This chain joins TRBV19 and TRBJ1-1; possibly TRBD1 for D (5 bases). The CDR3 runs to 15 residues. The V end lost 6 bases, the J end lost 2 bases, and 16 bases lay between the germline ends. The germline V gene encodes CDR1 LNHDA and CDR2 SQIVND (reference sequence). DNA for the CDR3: TGTGCCAGTAGACCGGGACCGAGGAAAAACACTGAAGCTTTCTTT. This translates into CASRPGPRKNTEAFF.

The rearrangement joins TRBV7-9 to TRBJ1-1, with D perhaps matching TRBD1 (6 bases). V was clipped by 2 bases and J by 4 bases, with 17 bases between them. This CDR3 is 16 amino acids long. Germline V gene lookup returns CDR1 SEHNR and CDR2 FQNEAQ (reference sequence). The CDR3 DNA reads TGTGCCAGCAGCTTAAGGACAGACTTTAGGGTCACTGAAGCTTTCTTT. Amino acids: CASSLRTDFRVTEAFF.

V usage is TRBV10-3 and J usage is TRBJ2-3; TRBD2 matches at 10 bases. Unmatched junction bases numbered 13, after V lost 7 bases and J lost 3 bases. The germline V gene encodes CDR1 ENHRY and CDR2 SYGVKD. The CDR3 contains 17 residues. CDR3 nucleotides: TGTGCCATCACCCGGCGGACTAGCGGAGGGTTTACAGATACGCAGTATTTT. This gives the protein CAITRRTSGGFTDTQYF.

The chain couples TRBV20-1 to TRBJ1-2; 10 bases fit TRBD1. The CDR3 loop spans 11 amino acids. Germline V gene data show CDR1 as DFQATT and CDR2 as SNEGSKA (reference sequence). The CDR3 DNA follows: TGCAGCATCCCCGAGGGACAGGGGAAAACCTTC. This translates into CSIPEGQGKTF.

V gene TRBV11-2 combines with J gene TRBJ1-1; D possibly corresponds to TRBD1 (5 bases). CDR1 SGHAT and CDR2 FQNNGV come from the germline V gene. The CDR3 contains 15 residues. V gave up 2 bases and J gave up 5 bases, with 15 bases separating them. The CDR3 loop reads CASSLIQEKKTEAFF. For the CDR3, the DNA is TGTGCCAGCAGCTTAATACAGGAGAAAAAGACTGAAGCTTTCTTT.

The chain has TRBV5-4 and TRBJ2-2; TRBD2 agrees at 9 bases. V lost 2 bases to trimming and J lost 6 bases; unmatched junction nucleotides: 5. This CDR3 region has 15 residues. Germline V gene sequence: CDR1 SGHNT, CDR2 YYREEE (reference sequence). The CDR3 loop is CASSFGSGSAGELFF. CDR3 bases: TGTGCCAGCAGCTTTGGTAGCGGGAGCGCCGGGGAGCTGTTTTTT.

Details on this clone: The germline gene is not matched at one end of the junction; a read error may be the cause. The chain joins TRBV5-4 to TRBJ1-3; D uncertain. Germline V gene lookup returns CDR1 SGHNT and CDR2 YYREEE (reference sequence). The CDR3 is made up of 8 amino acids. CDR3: CASSLRIF. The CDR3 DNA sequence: TGTGCCAGCAGCCTCAGAATTTTT.

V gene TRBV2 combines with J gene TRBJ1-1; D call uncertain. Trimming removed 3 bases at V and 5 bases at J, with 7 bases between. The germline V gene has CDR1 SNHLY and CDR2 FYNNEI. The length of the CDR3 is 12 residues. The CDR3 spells CASSEVPTEAFF. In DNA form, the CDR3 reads TGTGCCAGCAGTGAGGTGCCTACTGAAGCTTTCTTT.

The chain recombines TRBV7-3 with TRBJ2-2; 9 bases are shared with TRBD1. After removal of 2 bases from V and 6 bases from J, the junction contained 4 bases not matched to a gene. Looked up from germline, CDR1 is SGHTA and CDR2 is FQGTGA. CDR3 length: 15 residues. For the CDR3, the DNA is TGTGCCAGCAGCTTAGGGACAGGGTCCCCCGGGGAGCTGTTTTTT. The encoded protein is CASSLGTGSPGELFF. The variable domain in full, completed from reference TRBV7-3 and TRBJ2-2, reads GAGVSQTPSNKVTEKGKYVELRCDPISGHTALYWYRQSLGQGPEFLIYFQGTGAADDSGLPNDRFFAVRPEGSVSTLKIQRTERGDSAVYLCASSLGTGSPGELFFGEGSRLTVL.

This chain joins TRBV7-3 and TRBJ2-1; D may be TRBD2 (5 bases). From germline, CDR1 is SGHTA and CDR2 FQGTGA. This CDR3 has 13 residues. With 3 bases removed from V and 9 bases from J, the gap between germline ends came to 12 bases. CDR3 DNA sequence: TGTGCCAGCAGCTTTACCGGGAAGGGTGAGCAGTTCTTC. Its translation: CASSFTGKGEQFF. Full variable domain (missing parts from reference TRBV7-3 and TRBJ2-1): GAGVSQTPSNKVTEKGKYVELRCDPISGHTALYWYRQSLGQGPEFLIYFQGTGAADDSGLPNDRFFAVRPEGSVSTLKIQRTERGDSAVYLCASSFTGKGEQFFGPGTRLTVL.

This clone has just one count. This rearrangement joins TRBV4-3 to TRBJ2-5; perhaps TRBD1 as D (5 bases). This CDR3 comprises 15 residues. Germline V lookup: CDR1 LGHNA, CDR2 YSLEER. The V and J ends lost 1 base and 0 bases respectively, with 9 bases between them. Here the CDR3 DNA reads TGCGCCAGCAGCCAAGGGGAAGGGGACCAAGAGACCCAGTACTTC. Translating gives CASSQGEGDQETQYF.